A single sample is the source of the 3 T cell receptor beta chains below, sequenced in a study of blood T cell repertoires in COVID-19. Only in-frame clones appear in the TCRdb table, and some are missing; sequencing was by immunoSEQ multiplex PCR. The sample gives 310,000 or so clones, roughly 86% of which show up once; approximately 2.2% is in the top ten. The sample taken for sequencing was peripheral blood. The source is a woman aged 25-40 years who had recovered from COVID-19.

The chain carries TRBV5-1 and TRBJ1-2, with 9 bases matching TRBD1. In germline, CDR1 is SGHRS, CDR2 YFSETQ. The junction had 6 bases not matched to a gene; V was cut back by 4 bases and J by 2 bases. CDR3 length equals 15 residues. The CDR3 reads CASSDRTGVNYGYTF. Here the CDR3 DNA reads TGCGCCAGCAGCGATCGGACAGGGGTGAACTATGGCTACACCTTC. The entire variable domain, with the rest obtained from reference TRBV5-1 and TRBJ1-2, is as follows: KAGVTQTPRYLIKTRGQQVTLSCSPISGHRSVSWYQQTPGQGLQFLFEYFSETQRNKGNFPGRFSGRQFSNSRSEMNVSTLELGDSALYLCASSDRTGVNYGYTFGSGTRLTVV.

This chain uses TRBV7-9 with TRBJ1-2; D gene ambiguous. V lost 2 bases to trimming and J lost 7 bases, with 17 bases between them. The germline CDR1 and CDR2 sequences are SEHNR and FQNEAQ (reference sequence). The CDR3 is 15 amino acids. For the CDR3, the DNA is TGTGCCAGCAGCTTAATGACCTCGGGGTTAGGTGGCTACACCTTC. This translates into CASSLMTSGLGGYTF.

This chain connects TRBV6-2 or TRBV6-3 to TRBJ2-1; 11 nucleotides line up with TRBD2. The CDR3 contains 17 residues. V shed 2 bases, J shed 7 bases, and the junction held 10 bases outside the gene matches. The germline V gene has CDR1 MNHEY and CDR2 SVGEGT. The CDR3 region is CASSYATSGSSENEQFF. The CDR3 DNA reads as TGTGCCAGCAGTTACGCCACTAGCGGGAGTAGTGAGAATGAGCAGTTCTTC.